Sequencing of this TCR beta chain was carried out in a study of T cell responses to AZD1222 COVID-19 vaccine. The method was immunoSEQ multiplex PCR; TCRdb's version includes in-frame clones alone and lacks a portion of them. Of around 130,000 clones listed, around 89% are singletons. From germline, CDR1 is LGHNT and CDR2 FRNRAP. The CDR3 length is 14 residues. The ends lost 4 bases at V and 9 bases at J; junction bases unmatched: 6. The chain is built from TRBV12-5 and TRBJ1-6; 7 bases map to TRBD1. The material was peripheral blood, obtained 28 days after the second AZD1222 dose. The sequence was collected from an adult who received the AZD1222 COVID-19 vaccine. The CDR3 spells CASGSSGTASPLHF. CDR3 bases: TGTGCTAGTGGTTCCTCCGGGACAGCTTCACCCCTCCACTTT. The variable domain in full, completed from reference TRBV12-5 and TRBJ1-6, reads DARVTQTPRHKVTEMGQEVTMRCQPILGHNTVFWYRQTMMQGLELLAYFRNRAPLDDSGMPKDRFSAEMPDATLATLKIQPSEPRDSAVYFCASGSSGTASPLHFGNGTRLTVT.